These 24 T cell receptor beta chains were sequenced from one sample in a study of Ad26.COV2.S vaccination and SARS-CoV-2 variants. Here immunoSEQ multiplex PCR was the method, and the copy in TCRdb shows in-frame clones only, minus some. The top ten clones hold around 4% of a sample with 350,000 to 450,000 clones, 92% of them seen once. This sample comprised peripheral blood, obtained after recovery from COVID-19. The receptors originated from a human donor who had recovered from COVID-19.

V is TRBV5-1 and J is TRBJ2-7, with 8 nucleotides matching TRBD1. The CDR3 has 14 amino acids. Germline V lookup: CDR1 SGHRS, CDR2 YFSETQ. Losses at the gene ends were 3 bases for V and 2 bases for J; bases not matched to a gene: 4. As DNA, the CDR3 is TGCGCCAGCAGCTCCGGGACAGGCACCTACGAGCAGTACTTC. Amino acid sequence: CASSSGTGTYEQYF.

This clone was detected only once. The chain carries TRBV5-4 and TRBJ1-1; 7 nucleotides agree with TRBD1. The V gene end was trimmed by 5 bases and the J gene end by 7 bases; junction bases not matched to a gene: 11. CDR1 and CDR2 from the germline V gene are SGHNT and YYREEE (reference sequence). This CDR3 is built from 14 residues. The CDR3 protein is CASRPTGQALEAFF. CDR3 DNA: TGTGCCAGCAGGCCTACTGGACAGGCCCTTGAAGCTTTCTTT.

This chain connects TRBV7-2 to TRBJ2-1, with 14 bases fitting TRBD2. This CDR3 is built from 17 residues. V gave up 4 bases and J gave up 10 bases; unmatched junction bases: 12. The germline CDR1 and CDR2 sequences are SGHTA and FQGNSA. The CDR3 spells CASSSRSTSGGAGEQFF. CDR3 DNA sequence: TGTGCCAGCAGCTCGAGATCGACTAGCGGGGGGGCAGGGGAGCAGTTCTTC.

This chain links TRBV5-4 with TRBJ2-7, with D perhaps matching TRBD2 (6 bases). From germline, CDR1 is SGHNT and CDR2 YYREEE (reference sequence). The CDR3 length is 14 residues. Trimming shortened V by 3 bases and J by 2 bases, and 12 bases separated the two germline ends. The CDR3 spells CASSWGVGTYEQYF. CDR3 in DNA: TGTGCCAGCAGCTGGGGGGTTGGCACCTACGAGCAGTACTTC.

The J gene is TRBJ1-4, the V gene TRBV14, with a possible D match to TRBD1 (6 bases). V lost 0 bases and J lost 8, with 13 bases in between. The CDR3 extends over 15 amino acids. CDR1 is SGHDN, CDR2 FVKESK, per germline. CDR3 loop: CASSQDPGAGEKLFF. The CDR3 nucleotides are TGTGCCAGCAGCCAAGATCCAGGGGCAGGGGAAAAACTGTTTTTT. The variable domain in full, completed from reference TRBV14 and TRBJ1-4, reads EAGVTQFPSHSVIEKGQTVTLRCDPISGHDNLYWYRRVMGKEIKFLLHFVKESKQDESGMPNNRFLAERTGGTYSTLKVQPAELEDSGVYFCASSQDPGAGEKLFFGSGTQLSVL.

The CDR3 loop reads CASSQDCGTNYGYTF. Written as DNA, the CDR3 is TGTGCCAGCAGCCAAGACTGCGGGACTAACTATGGCTACACCTTC. The rearrangement uses TRBV3-1 (or the pseudogene TRBV3-2) and TRBJ1-2; unclear D gene. Germline V gene lookup returns CDR1 LGHDT and CDR2 YNNKEL (reference sequence). V lost 0 bases and J 0 bases, leaving 8 bases between the germline ends. The length of the CDR3 is 15 residues.

CDR3 residues: CASSYAGGYGYTF. CDR3 DNA: TGTGCCAGCAGTTACGCAGGGGGCTATGGCTACACCTTC. The genes are TRBV6-2 or TRBV6-3 and TRBJ1-2; 7 nucleotides align to TRBD1. V lost 2 bases to trimming and J lost 4 bases; unmatched junction nucleotides: 1. There are 13 residues in the CDR3. Germline values: CDR1 MNHEY, CDR2 SVGEGT.

The V gene is TRBV12-5, the J gene TRBJ1-2, with 9 bases that match TRBD1. The ends lost 1 base at V and 4 bases at J; junction bases unmatched: 16. From germline, CDR1 is LGHNT and CDR2 FRNRAP. The CDR3 covers 19 residues. The CDR3 is CASGLAEDRGQGPSYGYTF. The CDR3, as DNA: TGTGCTAGTGGTTTGGCTGAGGATAGGGGACAGGGTCCATCCTATGGCTACACCTTC.

V usage is TRBV7-2 and J usage is TRBJ1-2, with TRBD1 matching over 9 bases. The CDR3 covers 15 residues. V lost 8 bases and J lost 0; bases outside the gene matches: 7. Germline CDR1 reads SGHTA; CDR2 reads FQGNSA. CDR3 sequence: CASGGRTGANYGYTF. CDR3 DNA: TGTGCCAGCGGGGGGAGGACAGGGGCTAACTATGGCTACACCTTC.

The rearrangement uses TRBV6-1 and TRBJ1-1; D is possibly TRBD1 (5 bases). The V gene's germline CDR1 is MNHNS and CDR2 SASEGT. This CDR3 region has 15 residues. Trimming took off 3 bases at V and 0 bases at J, with 11 bases between the two ends. The CDR3, as DNA: TGTGCCAGCAGTGACCGAGGGGCCGTGAACACTGAAGCTTTCTTT. Encoded protein: CASSDRGAVNTEAFF.

This chain links TRBV27 with TRBJ1-3; tentative D call: TRBD1 (5 bases). Deletions cut 0 bases from V and 1 base from J, with 13 bases between. The germline V gene has CDR1 MNHEY and CDR2 SMNVEV (reference sequence). CDR3 size: 17 residues. The DNA of the CDR3 is TGTGCCAGCAGTTTATCGGGGGACTCTCCATCTGGAAACACCATATATTTT. Translating it yields CASSLSGDSPSGNTIYF.

J is TRBJ1-3 and V is TRBV5-1; D remains unclear. V was cut by 1 base and J by 0 bases, with 11 bases left in between. Germline V gene data show CDR1 as SGHRS and CDR2 as YFSETQ. The CDR3 spans 16 residues. In DNA form, the CDR3 reads TGCGCCAGCAGCTTGATCGAGGCTTCCTCTGGAAACACCATATATTTT. This translates into CASSLIEASSGNTIYF.

The chain combines TRBV5-5 with TRBJ1-3; D remains ambiguous. Germline V gene data show CDR1 as SGHKS and CDR2 as YYEKEE (reference sequence). V was pared by 0 bases and J by 0 bases, with 10 bases between. CDR3 length: 16 amino acids. CDR3 in amino acids: CASSLARTDSGNTIYF. The CDR3 DNA reads TGTGCCAGCAGCTTGGCGAGGACGGACTCTGGAAACACCATATATTTT.

The CDR3 loop reads CATSRKEYSILDTGELFF. DNA of the CDR3: TGTGCCACCAGCAGAAAAGAATACAGCATCCTGGACACCGGGGAGCTGTTTTTT. The V call is TRBV15, the J call TRBJ2-2; D remains ambiguous. CDR1 LNHNV and CDR2 YYDKDF come from the germline V gene (reference sequence). The V end was cut by 2 bases, the J end by 3 bases, with 19 bases between. CDR3 length equals 18 residues.

The V and J genes are TRBV6-2 or TRBV6-3 and TRBJ1-5; D may be TRBD1 (5 bases). This CDR3 is 17 amino acids long. Trimming shortened V by 0 bases and J by 3 bases, and 15 bases separated the two germline ends. Per the germline V gene, CDR1 is MNHEY and CDR2 is SVGEGT. The CDR3 bases are TGTGCCAGCAGTTACTCGATCGTGGGGGTGGACAATCAGCCCCAGCATTTT. It encodes CASSYSIVGVDNQPQHF.

V usage is TRBV9 and J usage is TRBJ2-6, with D unresolved. Germline assignment: CDR1 SGDLS and CDR2 YYNGEE. The CDR3 consists of 17 residues. V was shortened by 0 bases and J by 0 bases, with 10 bases between the two germline ends. The CDR3 DNA reads TGTGCCAGCAGCGTAGCTGCGGAGAGCTCTGGGGCCAACGTCCTGACTTTC. The encoded protein is CASSVAAESSGANVLTF.

This chain links TRBV7-2 with TRBJ2-3; weak D call: TRBD2 (6 bases). There are 15 residues in the CDR3. Trimming removed 1 base from V and 0 bases from J, with 8 bases in between. CDR1 and CDR2 (germline): SGHTA, FQGNSA. CDR3 sequence: CASSLVGTSTDTQYF. The CDR3 nucleotides are TGTGCCAGCAGCTTAGTGGGGACTAGCACAGATACGCAGTATTTT.

The V gene is TRBV9, the J gene TRBJ2-7; tentatively, D is TRBD1 (5 bases). The germline V gene has CDR1 SGDLS and CDR2 YYNGEE. V was trimmed by 3 bases and J by 6 bases, leaving 13 bases between them. CDR3 length: 13 residues. The CDR3 region is CASSAADQGEQYF. CDR3 sequence (DNA): TGTGCCAGCAGCGCAGCCGATCAGGGCGAGCAGTACTTC.

The chain recombines TRBV5-1 with TRBJ2-5; D gene uncertain. Trimming left V 0 bases short and J 5 bases short, with 14 bases between. Germline-derived CDR1 and CDR2 are SGHRS and YFSETQ. The CDR3 runs 15 residues. DNA of the CDR3: TGCGCCAGCAGCTTGGGGTCAGACCTTGTGGAGACCCAGTACTTC. Its translation is CASSLGSDLVETQYF.

The chain employs TRBV5-6 and TRBJ1-6; D call uncertain. The CDR3 sequence is 14 residues long. Trimming removed 4 bases from V and 7 bases from J, with 12 bases in between. Germline V gives CDR1 SGHDT, CDR2 YYEEEE. CDR3 bases: TGTGCCAGCAGCCTGGTCGGGCTGAATTCACCCCTCCACTTT. Its protein product is CASSLVGLNSPLHF.

The sample holds one count of this clone. V is TRBV9 and J is TRBJ1-1; D is unclear. Trimming removed 0 bases at V and 1 base at J, with 7 bases between. This CDR3 is built from 14 residues. Germline-derived CDR1 and CDR2 are SGDLS and YYNGEE. The CDR3 DNA reads TGTGCCAGCAGCGTAGTGGCGGAGAACACTGAAGCTTTCTTT. Protein sequence: CASSVVAENTEAFF.

The chain employs TRBV9 and TRBJ2-1; perhaps TRBD2 as D (6 bases). Trimming removed 3 bases at V and 6 bases at J, with 19 bases between. The CDR3 contains 16 residues. Germline V gene lookup returns CDR1 SGDLS and CDR2 YYNGEE. CDR3 sequence reads: CASSASRTTSTNEQFF. The DNA for the CDR3 is TGTGCCAGCAGCGCATCAAGGACTACCTCAACCAATGAGCAGTTCTTC.

V usage is TRBV27 and J usage is TRBJ2-1; D unresolved. CDR3 length: 15 residues. From germline, CDR1 is MNHEY and CDR2 SMNVEV (reference sequence). With 2 bases removed from V and 7 bases from J, the gap between germline ends came to 15 bases. The CDR3 sequence: CASSLQSRSSNEQFF. The CDR3 bases are TGTGCCAGCAGTTTACAAAGTAGGTCGTCGAATGAGCAGTTCTTC.

The chain links TRBV7-9 to TRBJ1-1, with TRBD1 identical over 11 bases. The J segment lost 4 bases and the V segment lost 5 bases, leaving 3 bases of the junction unmatched. In germline, CDR1 is SEHNR, CDR2 FQNEAQ (reference sequence). The CDR3 covers 14 residues. The chain's CDR3 is CASSGQGAFTEAFF. The CDR3, as DNA: TGTGCCAGCAGCGGACAGGGGGCGTTCACTGAAGCTTTCTTT.